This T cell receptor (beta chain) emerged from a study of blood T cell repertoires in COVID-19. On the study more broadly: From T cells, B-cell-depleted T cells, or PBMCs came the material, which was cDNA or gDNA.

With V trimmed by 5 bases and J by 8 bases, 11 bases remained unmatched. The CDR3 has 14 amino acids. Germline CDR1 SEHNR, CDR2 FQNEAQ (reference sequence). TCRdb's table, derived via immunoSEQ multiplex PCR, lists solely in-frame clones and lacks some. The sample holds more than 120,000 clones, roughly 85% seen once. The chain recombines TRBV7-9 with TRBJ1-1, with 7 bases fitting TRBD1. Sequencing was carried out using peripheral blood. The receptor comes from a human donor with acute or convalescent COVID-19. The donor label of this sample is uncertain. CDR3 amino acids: CASSTGQYTTEAFF. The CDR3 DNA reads TGTGCCAGCAGCACGGGACAGTACACGACCGAAGCTTTCTTT.